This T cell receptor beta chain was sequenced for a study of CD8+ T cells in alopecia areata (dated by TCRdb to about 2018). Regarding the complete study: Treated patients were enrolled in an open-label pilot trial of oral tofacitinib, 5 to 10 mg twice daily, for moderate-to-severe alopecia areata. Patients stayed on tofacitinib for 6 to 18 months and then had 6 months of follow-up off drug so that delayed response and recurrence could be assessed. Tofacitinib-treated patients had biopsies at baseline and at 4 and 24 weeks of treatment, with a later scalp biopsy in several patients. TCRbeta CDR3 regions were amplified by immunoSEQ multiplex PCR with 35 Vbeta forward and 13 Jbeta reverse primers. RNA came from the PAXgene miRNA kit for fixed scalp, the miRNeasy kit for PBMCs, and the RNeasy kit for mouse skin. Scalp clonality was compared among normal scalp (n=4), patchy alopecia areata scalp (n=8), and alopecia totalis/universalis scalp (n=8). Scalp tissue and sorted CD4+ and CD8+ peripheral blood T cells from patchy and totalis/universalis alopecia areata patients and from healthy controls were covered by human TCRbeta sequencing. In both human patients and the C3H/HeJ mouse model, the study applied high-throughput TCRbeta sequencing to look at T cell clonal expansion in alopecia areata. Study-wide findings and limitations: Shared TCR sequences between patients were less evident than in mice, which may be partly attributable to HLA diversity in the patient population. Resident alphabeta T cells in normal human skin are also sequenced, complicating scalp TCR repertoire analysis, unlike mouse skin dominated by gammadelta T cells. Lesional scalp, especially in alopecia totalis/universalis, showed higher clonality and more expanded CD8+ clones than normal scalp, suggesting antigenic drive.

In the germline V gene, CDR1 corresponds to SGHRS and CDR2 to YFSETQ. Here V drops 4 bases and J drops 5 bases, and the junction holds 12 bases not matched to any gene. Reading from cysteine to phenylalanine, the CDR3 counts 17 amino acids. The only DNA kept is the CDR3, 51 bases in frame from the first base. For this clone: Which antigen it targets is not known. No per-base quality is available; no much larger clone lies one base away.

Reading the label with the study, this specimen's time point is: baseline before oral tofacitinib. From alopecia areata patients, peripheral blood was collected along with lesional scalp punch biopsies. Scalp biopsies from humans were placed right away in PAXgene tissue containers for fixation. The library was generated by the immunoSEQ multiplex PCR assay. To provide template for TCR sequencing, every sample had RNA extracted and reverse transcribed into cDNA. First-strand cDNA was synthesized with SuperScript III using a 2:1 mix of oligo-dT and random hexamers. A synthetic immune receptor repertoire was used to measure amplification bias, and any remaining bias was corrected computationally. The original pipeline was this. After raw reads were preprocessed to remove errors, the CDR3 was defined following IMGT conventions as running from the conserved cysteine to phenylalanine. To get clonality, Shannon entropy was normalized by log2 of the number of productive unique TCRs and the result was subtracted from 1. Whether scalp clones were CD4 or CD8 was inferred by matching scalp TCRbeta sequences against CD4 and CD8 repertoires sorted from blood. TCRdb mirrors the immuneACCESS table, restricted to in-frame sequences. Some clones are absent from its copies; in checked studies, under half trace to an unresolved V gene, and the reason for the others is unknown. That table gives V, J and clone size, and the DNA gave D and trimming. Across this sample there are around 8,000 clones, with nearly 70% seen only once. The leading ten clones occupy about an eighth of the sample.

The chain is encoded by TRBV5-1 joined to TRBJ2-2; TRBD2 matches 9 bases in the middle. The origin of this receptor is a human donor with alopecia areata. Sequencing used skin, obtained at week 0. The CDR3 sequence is CASSMGIAGALTGELFF. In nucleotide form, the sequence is TGCGCCAGCAGCATGGGGATAGCGGGGGCGCTTACCGGGGAGCTGTTTTTT.